The clone carrying this T cell receptor beta chain was seen more than once but under ten times. These data originate in a study of response to subunit inactivated influenza vaccine. TCRdb re-derived calls from the RT-PCR reads in MiXCR, one entry per CDR3 protein. The sample holds approximately 500,000 distinct CDR3 sequences, roughly 13% seen once. Germline loops: CDR1 MNHEY, CDR2 SVGEGT. There are 16 residues in the CDR3. Trimming stripped 7 bases from V and 0 bases from J, with 19 bases between. The sample here was PBMCs from blood, taken about 40 days after vaccination. The sequence came from a man aged 50 or older who received an inactivated influenza vaccine. This chain links TRBV6-2 or TRBV6-3 with TRBJ2-7, with D perhaps TRBD1 or TRBD2 (5 bases each). CDR3 amino acids: CASTDLRDAGSYEQYF. The CDR3 DNA reads as TGTGCCAGCACCGACCTCCGGGACGCGGGCTCCTACGAGCAGTACTTC.